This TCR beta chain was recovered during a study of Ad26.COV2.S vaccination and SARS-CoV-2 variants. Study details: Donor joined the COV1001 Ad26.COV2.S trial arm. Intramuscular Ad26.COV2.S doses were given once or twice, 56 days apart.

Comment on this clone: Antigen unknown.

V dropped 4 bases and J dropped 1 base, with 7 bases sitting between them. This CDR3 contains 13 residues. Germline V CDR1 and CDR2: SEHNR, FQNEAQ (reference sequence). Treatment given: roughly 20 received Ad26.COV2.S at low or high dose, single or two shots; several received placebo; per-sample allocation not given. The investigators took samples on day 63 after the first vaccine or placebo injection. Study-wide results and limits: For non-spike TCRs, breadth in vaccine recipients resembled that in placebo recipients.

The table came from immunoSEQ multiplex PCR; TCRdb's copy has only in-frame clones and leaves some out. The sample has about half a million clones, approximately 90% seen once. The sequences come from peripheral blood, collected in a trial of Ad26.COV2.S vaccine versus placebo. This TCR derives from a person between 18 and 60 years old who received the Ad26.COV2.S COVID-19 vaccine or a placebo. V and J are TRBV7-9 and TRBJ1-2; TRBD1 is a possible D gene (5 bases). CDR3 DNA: TGTGCCAGCAGCTGGGGGGTTAACTATGGCTACACCTTC. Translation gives CASSWGVNYGYTF.